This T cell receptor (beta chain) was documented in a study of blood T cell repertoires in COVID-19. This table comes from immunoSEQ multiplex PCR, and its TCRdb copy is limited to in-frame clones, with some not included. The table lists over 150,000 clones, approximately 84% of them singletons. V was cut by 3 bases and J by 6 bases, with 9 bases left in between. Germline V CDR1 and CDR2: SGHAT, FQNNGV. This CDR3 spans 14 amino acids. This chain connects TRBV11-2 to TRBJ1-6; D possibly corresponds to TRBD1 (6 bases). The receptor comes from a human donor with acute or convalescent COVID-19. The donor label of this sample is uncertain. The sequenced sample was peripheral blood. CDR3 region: CASSFAGANSPLHF. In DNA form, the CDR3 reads TGTGCCAGCAGCTTTGCAGGGGCTAATTCACCCCTCCACTTT.